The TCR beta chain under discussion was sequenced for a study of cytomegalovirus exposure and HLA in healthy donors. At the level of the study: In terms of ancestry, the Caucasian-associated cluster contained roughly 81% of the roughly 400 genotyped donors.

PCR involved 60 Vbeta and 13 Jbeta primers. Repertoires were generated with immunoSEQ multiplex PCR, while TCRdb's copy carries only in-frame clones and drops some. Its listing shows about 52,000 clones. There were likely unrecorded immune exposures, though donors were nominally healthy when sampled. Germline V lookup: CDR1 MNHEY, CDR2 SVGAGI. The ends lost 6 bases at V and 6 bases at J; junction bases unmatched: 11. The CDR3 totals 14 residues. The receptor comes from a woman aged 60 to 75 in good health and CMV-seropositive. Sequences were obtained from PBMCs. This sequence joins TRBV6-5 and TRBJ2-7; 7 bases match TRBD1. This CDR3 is CASSLLTGSGEQYF. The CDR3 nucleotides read TGTGCCAGCAGCCTTCTGACAGGGAGCGGCGAGCAGTACTTC.